Below, 6 T cell receptor beta chains from the same sample are listed, as sequenced in a study of blood T cells in healthy people across ages. Using a J-beta primer mix together with a sample-barcoded 5' primer, a second PCR was run for about 6 to 11 cycles. TCRdb reprocessed the 5' RACE reads with MiXCR, giving one entry per CDR3 protein. The data show 790,000 or so distinct CDR3 sequences, roughly 56% seen once. The sequenced material came from blood. The receptors derive from a man between 35 and 55 years old in good health.

This chain connects TRBV20-1 to TRBJ1-1; the D is unclear. This CDR3 spans 12 amino acids. Deletions cut 3 bases from V and 4 bases from J, with 9 bases between. Germline V gene sequence: CDR1 DFQATT, CDR2 SNEGSKA (reference sequence). CDR3: CSASRGFTEAFF. Here the CDR3 DNA reads TGCAGTGCTAGTAGAGGATTCACTGAAGCTTTCTTT.

V and J are TRBV14 and TRBJ2-7; 8 nucleotides agree with TRBD1. Per germline, CDR1 SGHDN and CDR2 FVKESK. The CDR3 is 15 residues long. The J segment lost 3 bases and the V segment lost 0 bases, leaving 4 bases of the junction unmatched. The CDR3 region has the DNA TGTGCCAGCAGCCAAGAAAGCGGACAGGGCTACGAGCAGTACTTC. This gives the protein CASSQESGQGYEQYF.

This chain uses TRBV5-1 with TRBJ2-7; 8 nucleotides line up with TRBD1. This CDR3 comprises 16 residues. The junction had 8 bases not matched to a gene; V was cut back by 3 bases and J by 0 bases. Germline CDR1 is SGHRS and CDR2 is YFSETQ. CDR3 bases: TGCGCCAGCAGCTGGGGGACAGGCAGTAGCTCCTACGAGCAGTACTTC. Residues: CASSWGTGSSSYEQYF.

This chain uses TRBV6-4 with TRBJ1-5, with D unresolved. Germline assignment: CDR1 MRHNA and CDR2 SNTAGT. Trimming pared 10 bases from V and 0 bases from J, leaving 22 bases between. There are 17 residues in the CDR3. CDR3 region: CAKKRARVDYSNQPQHF. The CDR3 coding sequence is TGTGCCAAAAAGCGGGCTCGGGTTGATTATAGCAATCAGCCCCAGCATTTT.

This chain links TRBV27 with TRBJ2-6; D remains ambiguous. V lost 3 bases to trimming and J lost 4 bases, with 7 bases between them. This CDR3 is 14 amino acids long. Germline CDR1 is MNHEY and CDR2 is SMNVEV (reference sequence). CDR3 amino acids: CASSFSVGANVLTF. The CDR3 nucleotides are TGTGCCAGCAGTTTTTCCGTCGGGGCCAACGTCCTGACTTTC.

This clonotype has more than one count but fewer than ten. V usage is TRBV7-2 and J usage is TRBJ2-2; TRBD2 agrees at 10 bases. The germline V gene encodes CDR1 SGHTA and CDR2 FQGNSA. The CDR3 has 15 amino acids. V was clipped by 4 bases and J by 1 base; unmatched bases: 0. The CDR3 DNA reads as TGTGCCAGCAGCTGGACTAGCGGGAACACCGGGGAGCTGTTTTTT. It yields the protein CASSWTSGNTGELFF. The full variable domain, its missing parts supplied by reference TRBV7-2 and TRBJ2-2, is GAGVSQSPSNKVTEKGKDVELRCDPISGHTALYWYRQSLGQGLEFLIYFQGNSAPDKSGLPSDRFSAERTGGSVSTLTIQRTQQEDSAVYLCASSWTSGNTGELFFGEGSRLTVL.